What follows are 15 T cell receptor beta chains derived from one specimen sequenced in a study of T cells in Graves' hyperthyroidism and ophthalmopathy. Researchers took RNA transcripts and amplified the TCR beta CDR3 regions from them. Primed by the HTBI set, a first-round RT-PCR was run on the TCR CDR3. TCRdb processed the multiplex PCR reads anew with MiXCR; each CDR3 protein has one entry. The sample has roughly 570,000 distinct CDR3 sequences; around a sixth are singletons. The sample was blood. The receptor source for this set is a woman in her 30s with Graves' hyperthyroidism.

This rearrangement joins TRBV10-3 to TRBJ1-5; perhaps TRBD1 as D (5 bases). The CDR3 totals 16 residues. Per the germline V gene, CDR1 is ENHRY and CDR2 is SYGVKD. Trimming took 0 bases from V and 3 from J, leaving 12 bases between them. The CDR3 loop reads CAISESSQGYNQPQHF. The DNA of the CDR3 is TGTGCCATCAGTGAGTCGTCTCAGGGATACAATCAGCCCCAGCATTTT.

This clonotype has a count of ten or more. CDR3 sequence reads: CASSLRFGYYEQYF. The CDR3 bases are TGTGCCAGCAGCTTAAGGTTTGGCTACTACGAGCAGTACTTC. The genes are TRBV11-2 and TRBJ2-7; no clear D gene. This CDR3 comprises 14 residues. With 2 bases removed from V and 3 bases from J, the gap between germline ends came to 11 bases. Germline V gene data show CDR1 as SGHAT and CDR2 as FQNNGV.

This clonotype was picked up a small number of times. This rearrangement joins TRBV6-2 or TRBV6-3 to TRBJ2-1; TRBD1 matches at 9 bases. J lost 8 bases, V lost 0 bases, and 8 bases had no gene match. The germline V gene encodes CDR1 MNHEY and CDR2 SVGEGT. CDR3 length equals 16 residues. CDR3 DNA: TGTGCCAGCAGTTACTCGGGGACAGGGTCAATAGATGAGCAGTTCTTC. Its protein product is CASSYSGTGSIDEQFF.

This clonotype occurred many times. This chain's CDR3 is CASSSGLDTEAFF. DNA of the CDR3: TGTGCCAGCAGCTCAGGGTTGGACACTGAAGCTTTCTTT. This chain joins TRBV5-5 and TRBJ1-1, with D possibly TRBD1 on 5 matching bases. Germline CDR1 is SGHKS and CDR2 is YYEKEE (reference sequence). With 3 bases removed from V and 3 bases from J, the gap between germline ends came to 9 bases. There are 13 residues in the CDR3.

This clonotype was recorded many times. The gene calls are TRBV7-2 and TRBJ2-7; D remains unclear. The V gene's germline CDR1 is SGHTA and CDR2 FQGNSA. The CDR3 has 11 amino acids. V was pared by 4 bases and J by 8 bases, with 9 bases between. In DNA, the CDR3 is TGTGCCAGCAGCTCTTCGACGAAGCAGTACTTC. Residues: CASSSSTKQYF.

The J gene is TRBJ2-5, the V gene TRBV7-2, with a possible D match to TRBD2 (5 bases). The ends were cut back, 4 bases at V and 4 bases at J, with 13 bases in the middle. The CDR3 sequence is 14 residues long. CDR1 and CDR2 (germline): SGHTA, FQGNSA. Here the CDR3 reads CASSYVAGLETQYF. CDR3 sequence (DNA): TGTGCCAGCAGCTACGTTGCGGGTCTAGAGACCCAGTACTTC.

The genes are TRBV7-2 and TRBJ2-7; possibly TRBD2 for D (6 bases). Trimming took 5 bases from V and 5 from J, leaving 13 bases between them. This CDR3 is built from 13 residues. Germline CDR1 reads SGHTA; CDR2 reads FQGNSA. This chain's CDR3 is CASSRWAGNEQYF. The CDR3 region has the DNA TGTGCCAGCAGCCGGTGGGCGGGAAACGAGCAGTACTTC.

V is TRBV6-1 and J is TRBJ1-2, with 7 bases aligning to TRBD1. The trim removed 6 bases at V and 3 bases at J, leaving 4 bases unmatched. This CDR3 comprises 13 residues. CDR1 MNHNS and CDR2 SASEGT come from the germline V gene. CDR3 coding DNA: TGTGCCAGCAGGACAGGGACAGACTATGGCTACACCTTC. Translating gives CASRTGTDYGYTF.

The chain couples TRBV12-3 or TRBV12-4 to TRBJ2-7; TRBD2 matches at 14 bases. This CDR3 contains 16 residues. J gave up 7 bases and V 4 bases, and 9 bases lay outside the gene matches. DNA of the CDR3: TGTGCCAGCAGTTCCCTGCGACTAGCGGGAGGGCGAGAGCAGTACTTC. This gives the protein CASSSLRLAGGREQYF.

This clonotype was recorded at least ten times. V usage is TRBV27 and J usage is TRBJ2-7, with 8 bases lining up with TRBD2. With 6 bases clipped from V and 2 bases from J, the junction kept 6 bases outside the gene matches. Germline-derived CDR1 and CDR2 are MNHEY and SMNVEV (reference sequence). This CDR3 comprises 14 residues. CDR3 coding DNA: TGTGCCAGCAGCCTAAGCGGGGGACCCTACGAGCAGTACTTC. Protein sequence: CASSLSGGPYEQYF.

The genes are TRBV7-9 and TRBJ1-2; weak D call: TRBD1 (5 bases). The CDR3 is 18 amino acids. Trimming removed 5 bases from V and 5 bases from J, with 27 bases in between. Germline values: CDR1 SEHNR, CDR2 FQNEAQ (reference sequence). The CDR3 here is CASSPPNPRDSLRYGYTF. The CDR3 DNA reads as TGTGCCAGCAGCCCACCCAACCCCCGGGACTCACTTCGGTATGGCTACACCTTC. The variable domain in full, with the rest retrieved from reference TRBV7-9 and TRBJ1-2, is DTGVSQNPRHKITKRGQNVTFRCDPISEHNRLYWYRQTLGQGPEFLTYFQNEAQLEKSRLLSDRFSAERPKGSFSTLEIQRTEQGDSAMYLCASSPPNPRDSLRYGYTFGSGTRLTVV.

The chain employs TRBV7-2 and TRBJ2-1; D unclear. V was pared by 5 bases and J by 9 bases, with 5 bases between. Germline CDR1 SGHTA, CDR2 FQGNSA. The CDR3 is 10 residues long. CDR3 in DNA: TGTGCCAGCAGCGGGATTGAGCAGTTCTTC. Its translation: CASSGIEQFF. Full variable domain (remainder filled in from reference TRBV7-2 and TRBJ2-1): GAGVSQSPSNKVTEKGKDVELRCDPISGHTALYWYRQSLGQGLEFLIYFQGNSAPDKSGLPSDRFSAERTGGSVSTLTIQRTQQEDSAVYLCASSGIEQFFGPGTRLTVL.

This chain joins TRBV4-1 and TRBJ2-3; 7 nucleotides line up with TRBD2. The CDR3 is 16 amino acids. V lost 1 base to trimming and J lost 2 bases; unmatched junction nucleotides: 6. CDR1 MGHRA and CDR2 YSYEKL come from the germline V gene. The CDR3 nucleotides are TGCGCCAGCAGCCAAGGACTAGCCGAAATCACAGATACGCAGTATTTT. This sequence encodes CASSQGLAEITDTQYF.

The table lists this clonotype with many counts. The chain combines TRBV12-3 or TRBV12-4 with TRBJ2-1, with D unresolved. This CDR3 spans 12 amino acids. Trimming removed 1 base from V and 12 bases from J, with 10 bases in between. CDR3 in amino acids: CASSLEPAGQFF. The CDR3 bases are TGTGCCAGCAGTTTAGAACCGGCAGGGCAGTTCTTC.

For the CDR3, the DNA is TGTGCCAGCAGCTTAGTAGGGTTTAGCTCCTACGAGCAGTACTTC. Its translation is CASSLVGFSSYEQYF. The gene calls are TRBV7-9 and TRBJ2-7; no definite D call. V was trimmed by 1 base and J by 0 bases, leaving 10 bases between them. The V gene's germline CDR1 is SEHNR and CDR2 FQNEAQ (reference sequence). The CDR3 spans 15 residues.